This entry describes one T cell receptor beta chain. Its antigen remains unknown. TCR beta VDJ combinations and CDR3 sequences were profiled from genomic DNA. TCRdb recomputed calls from the reads with MiXCR, one row per CDR3 protein. There are some 170,000 distinct CDR3 sequences in the sample; around 50% occur only once, and roughly 1.1% lies in the top ten. CD8+CD57+ cell expansion had been shown by flow cytometry in patients chosen for sequencing. The sample comes from a study of CD8+CD57+ T cells in acquired aplastic anemia. Across the study: Sorting CD4+ and CD8+ cells gave DNA averaging approximately 3 ug.

Study-wide results and caveats: A set of more than 25 CD8+ CDR3 sequences was shared between patients and controls, and these sequences appeared highly expressed in patients.

Trimming stripped 6 bases from V and 11 bases from J, with 19 bases between. This CDR3 has 14 amino acids. Germline values: CDR1 LNHNV, CDR2 YYDKDF (reference sequence). V usage is TRBV15 and J usage is TRBJ2-2, with D unresolved. This TCR was sampled from a human donor with aplastic anemia. The sample was sorted CD4+, CD8+, or CD8+CD57+ T cells (not recorded which) from PBMCs. CDR3 loop: CATRPGLEAVELFF. As DNA, the CDR3 is TGTGCCACCAGACCAGGATTGGAAGCTGTTGAGCTGTTTTTT.